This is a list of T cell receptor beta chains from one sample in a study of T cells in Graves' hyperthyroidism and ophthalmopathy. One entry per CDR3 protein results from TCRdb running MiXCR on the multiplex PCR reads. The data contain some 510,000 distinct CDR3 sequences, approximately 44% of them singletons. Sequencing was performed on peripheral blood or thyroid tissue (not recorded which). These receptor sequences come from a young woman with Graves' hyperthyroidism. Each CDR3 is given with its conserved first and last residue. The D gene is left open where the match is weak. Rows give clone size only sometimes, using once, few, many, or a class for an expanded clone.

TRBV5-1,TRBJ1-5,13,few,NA,CASSRAGDQPQHF,TGCGCCAGCAGTAGGGCAGGGGATCAGCCCCAGCATTTT
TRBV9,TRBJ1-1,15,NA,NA,CASSVEGGNKKEAFF,TGTGCCAGCAGCGTAGAAGGGGGGAACAAAAAAGAAGCTTTCTTT
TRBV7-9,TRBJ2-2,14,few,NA,CASSVSLQLGELFF,TGTGCCAGCAGCGTTTCACTTCAACTCGGGGAGCTGTTTTTT
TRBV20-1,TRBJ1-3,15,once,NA,CSAKGHRNSGNTIYF,TGCAGTGCGAAGGGACATCGGAACTCGGGAAACACCATATATTTT
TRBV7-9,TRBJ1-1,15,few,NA,CASSLVRGAGTEAFF,TGTGCCAGCAGCCTCGTACGGGGGGCTGGCACTGAAGCTTTCTTT
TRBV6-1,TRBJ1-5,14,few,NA,CASSPARVGQPQHF,TGTGCCAGCAGTCCCGCCAGGGTGGGTCAGCCCCAGCATTTT
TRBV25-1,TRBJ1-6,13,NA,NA,CASSDSNNSPLHF,TGTGCCAGCTCGGACAGTAATAATTCACCCCTCCACTTT
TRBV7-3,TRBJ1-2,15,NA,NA,CASSLTGTPKLGYTF,TGTGCCAGCAGCTTAACCGGGACGCCTAAGCTGGGCTACACCTTC
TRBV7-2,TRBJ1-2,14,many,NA,CASSPGVVGYGYTF,TGTGCCAGCAGCCCGGGGGTGGTCGGCTATGGCTACACCTTC
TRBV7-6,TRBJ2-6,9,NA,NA,CASSLGQAF,TGTGCCAGCAGCTTAGGCCAGGCTTTC
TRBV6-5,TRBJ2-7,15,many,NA,CASSYSGQSSYEQYF,TGTGCCAGCAGTTACTCGGGCCAGAGCTCCTACGAGCAGTACTTC
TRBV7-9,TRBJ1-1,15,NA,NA,CASSPVWQTNTEAFF,TGTGCCAGCAGCCCGGTCTGGCAGACTAACACTGAAGCTTTCTTT
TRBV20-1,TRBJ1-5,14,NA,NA,CSARDNKINQPQHF,TGCAGTGCTAGGGATAATAAGATTAATCAGCCCCAGCATTTT
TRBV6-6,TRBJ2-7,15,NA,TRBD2,CASSKTGLAVYEQYF,TGTGCCAGCAGTAAGACGGGACTAGCGGTCTACGAGCAGTACTTC
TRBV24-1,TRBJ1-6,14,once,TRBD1,CATRPGTGHSPLHF,TGTGCCACCAGACCCGGGACAGGACATTCACCCCTCCACTTT
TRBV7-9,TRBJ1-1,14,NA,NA,CASSLAPWGNEAFF,TGTGCCAGCAGCTTAGCGCCCTGGGGGAATGAAGCTTTCTTT
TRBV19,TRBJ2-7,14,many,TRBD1,CASSNRDRGYEQYF,TGTGCCAGTAGCAACCGGGACAGGGGCTACGAGCAGTACTTC
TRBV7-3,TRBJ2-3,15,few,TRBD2,CASSQQAGGADTQYF,TGTGCCAGCAGCCAACAAGCGGGGGGCGCAGATACGCAGTATTTT
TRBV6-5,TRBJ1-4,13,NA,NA,CASSQGVGEKLFF,TGTGCCAGCAGCCAAGGGGTAGGCGAAAAACTGTTTTTT
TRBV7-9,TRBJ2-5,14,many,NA,CASSSRDWGETQYF,TGTGCCAGCAGCTCCCGTGACTGGGGGGAGACCCAGTACTTC
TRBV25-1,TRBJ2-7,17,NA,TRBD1,CASSHYSRTGTSYEQYF,TGTGCCAGCAGCCACTATTCCAGGACAGGGACCTCCTACGAGCAGTACTTC
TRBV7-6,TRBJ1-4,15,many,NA,CASSLFGTTNEKLFF,TGTGCCAGCAGCTTATTCGGGACAACGAATGAAAAACTGTTTTTT
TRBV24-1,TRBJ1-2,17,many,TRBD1,CATSDNRPGQDRQGYTF,TGTGCCACCAGTGATAACCGGCCGGGACAGGACAGGCAAGGCTACACCTTC
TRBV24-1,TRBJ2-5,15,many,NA,CATSDNSPLEETQYF,TGTGCCACCAGTGATAACAGTCCCTTGGAAGAGACCCAGTACTTC
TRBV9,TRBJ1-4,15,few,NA,CASSVGGATNEKLFF,TGTGCCAGCAGCGTAGGAGGCGCAACTAATGAAAAACTGTTTTTT
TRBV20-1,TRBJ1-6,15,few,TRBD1,CSARGSSSYNSPLHF,TGCAGTGCCAGGGGGTCAAGCTCCTATAATTCACCCCTCCACTTT
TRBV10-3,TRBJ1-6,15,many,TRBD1,CAITAGTGVNSPLHF,TGTGCCATCACAGCCGGGACAGGGGTTAATTCACCCCTCCACTTT
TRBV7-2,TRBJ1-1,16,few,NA,CASSHSFRGMNTEAFF,TGTGCCAGCAGCCATTCGTTTCGGGGGATGAACACTGAAGCTTTCTTT
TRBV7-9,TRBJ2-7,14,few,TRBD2,CASSSGRVYYEQYF,TGTGCCAGTTCTAGCGGGAGGGTCTACTACGAGCAGTACTTC
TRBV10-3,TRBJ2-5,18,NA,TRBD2,CASSQTPGTSGGGETQYF,TGTGCCAGCAGCCAAACACCCGGGACTAGCGGTGGTGGGGAGACCCAGTACTTC
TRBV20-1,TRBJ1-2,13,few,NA,CSAPIRERGGYTF,TGCAGTGCTCCAATCAGGGAAAGGGGCGGCTACACCTTC
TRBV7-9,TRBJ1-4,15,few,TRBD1,CASSLHGQDGEKLFF,TGTGCCAGCAGCCTCCACGGACAGGATGGTGAAAAACTGTTTTTT
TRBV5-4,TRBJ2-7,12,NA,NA,CASSDFSNEQYF,TGTGCCAGCAGCGATTTCTCGAACGAGCAGTACTTC
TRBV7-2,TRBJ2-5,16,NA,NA,CASSLGGGWSNQPQYF,TGTGCCAGCAGCTTAGGGGGGGGCTGGAGCAATCAGCCCCAGTACTTC
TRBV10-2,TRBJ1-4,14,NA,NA,CASSDNRVPRELFF,TGCGCCAGCAGTGATAACAGGGTCCCTCGGGAACTGTTTTTT
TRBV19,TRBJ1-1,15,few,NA,CASSPLEGEITEAFF,TGTGCCAGTAGTCCTCTGGAGGGGGAAATCACTGAAGCTTTCTTT
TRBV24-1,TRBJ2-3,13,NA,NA,CATSGAVSDTQYF,TGTGCCACCAGTGGAGCGGTTTCAGATACGCAGTATTTT
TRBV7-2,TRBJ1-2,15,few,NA,CASSSVLQVGYGYTF,TGTGCCAGCAGCTCCGTCTTGCAGGTTGGCTATGGCTACACCTTC
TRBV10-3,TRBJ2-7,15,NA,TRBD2,CATSPGTSGPYEQYF,TGTGCCACCTCCCCCGGGACTAGCGGTCCCTACGAGCAGTACTTC
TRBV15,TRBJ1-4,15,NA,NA,CATSRDHREREKLFF,TGTGCCACCAGCAGAGATCATCGGGAACGGGAAAAACTGTTTTTT
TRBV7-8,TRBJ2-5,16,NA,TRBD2,CASSSGLAGQQETQYF,TGTGCCAGCAGTTCAGGACTAGCGGGGCAACAAGAGACCCAGTACTTC
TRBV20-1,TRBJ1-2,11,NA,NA,CSPRGDYGYTF,TGCAGTCCACGAGGGGACTATGGCTACACCTTC
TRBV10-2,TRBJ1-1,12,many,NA,CASSEWDTEAFF,TGCGCCAGCAGTGAGTGGGACACTGAAGCTTTCTTT
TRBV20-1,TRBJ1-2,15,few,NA,CSARERQAGDYGYTF,TGCAGTGCTAGAGAGCGACAGGCTGGGGACTATGGCTACACCTTC
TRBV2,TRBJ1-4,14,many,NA,CASSEGTDNEKLFF,TGTGCCAGCAGTGAAGGGACAGATAATGAAAAACTGTTTTTT
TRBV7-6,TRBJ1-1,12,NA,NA,CASSLPGSQAFF,TGTGCCAGCAGTTTACCGGGATCCCAAGCTTTCTTT
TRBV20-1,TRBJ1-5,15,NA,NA,CSAVKTGLSNQPQHF,TGCAGTGCGGTTAAGACAGGTCTTAGCAATCAGCCCCAGCATTTT
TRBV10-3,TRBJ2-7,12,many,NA,CAISSTGKEQYF,TGTGCCATCAGTTCGACCGGCAAGGAGCAGTACTTC